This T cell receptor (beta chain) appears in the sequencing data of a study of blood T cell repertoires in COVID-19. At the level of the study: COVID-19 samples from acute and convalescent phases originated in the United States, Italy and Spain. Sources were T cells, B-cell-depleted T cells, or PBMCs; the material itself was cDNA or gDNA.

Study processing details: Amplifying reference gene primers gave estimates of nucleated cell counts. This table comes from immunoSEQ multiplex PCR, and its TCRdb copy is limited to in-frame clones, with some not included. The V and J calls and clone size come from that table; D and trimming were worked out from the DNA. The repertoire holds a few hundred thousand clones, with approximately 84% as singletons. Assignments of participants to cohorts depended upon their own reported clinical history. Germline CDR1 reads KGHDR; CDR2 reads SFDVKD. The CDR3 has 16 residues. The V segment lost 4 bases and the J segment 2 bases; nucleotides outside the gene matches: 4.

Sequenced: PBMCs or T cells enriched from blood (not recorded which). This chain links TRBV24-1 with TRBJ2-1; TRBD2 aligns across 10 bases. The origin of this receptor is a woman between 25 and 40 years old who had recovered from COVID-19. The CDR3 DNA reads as TGTGCCACCAGTGACTCAGCGGGGGGGACCTACAATGAGCAGTTCTTC. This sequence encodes CATSDSAGGTYNEQFF.